The 32 T cell receptor beta chains presented below share a single source sample, sequenced in a study of response to subunit inactivated influenza vaccine. In TCRdb, the RT-PCR reads were re-called with MiXCR into one record per CDR3 protein. The repertoire holds hundreds of thousands of distinct CDR3 sequences, approximately 17% seen once, with 9.5% to 13% in the top ten. Material: PBMCs from blood, obtained 4 to 6 days after vaccination. The receptors were sampled from a man aged 50-59 years who received an inactivated influenza vaccine.

The rearrangement links TRBV20-1 to TRBJ2-1; D ambiguous. V lost 0 bases, J lost 9 bases, and 12 bases lay in between. This CDR3 comprises 13 residues. From germline, CDR1 is DFQATT and CDR2 SNEGSKA (reference sequence). This CDR3 is CSARDLILGEQFF. In DNA form, the CDR3 reads TGCAGTGCTAGAGATCTTATCCTCGGTGAGCAGTTCTTC.

The table lists this clonotype with many counts. V gene TRBV4-2 combines with J gene TRBJ1-1, with unresolved D. V was trimmed by 4 bases and J by 4 bases, leaving 10 bases between them. Germline V gives CDR1 LGHNA, CDR2 YNFKEQ. CDR3 length: 13 residues. For the CDR3, the DNA is TGTGCCAGCAGCCTACCTGATCGCACTGAAGCTTTCTTT. Amino acids: CASSLPDRTEAFF.

This clonotype was counted ten times or more. The CDR3 bases are TGTGCCACCAGTGATTCGGCAGTTATCCGCTCTGAGCAGTTCTTC. Encoded protein: CATSDSAVIRSEQFF. The chain carries TRBV24-1 and TRBJ2-1; D is ambiguous. The CDR3 is 15 residues long. Germline lookup yields CDR1 KGHDR and CDR2 SFDVKD. The germline V and J ends were trimmed by 2 bases and 9 bases, with 16 bases remaining between them.

There are a few counts of this clonotype. This chain joins TRBV20-1 and TRBJ2-5, with 8 nucleotides matching TRBD1. The CDR3 runs to 13 residues. The germline gives CDR1 DFQATT, CDR2 SNEGSKA (reference sequence). J gave up 1 base and V 5 bases, and 3 bases lay outside the gene matches. CDR3 sequence: CSAPGQAQETQYF. CDR3 nucleotide sequence: TGCAGTGCTCCGGGACAGGCCCAAGAGACCCAGTACTTC.

The chain combines TRBV20-1 with TRBJ2-7, with TRBD2 as a possible D gene (6 bases). Trimming stripped 2 bases from V and 2 bases from J, with 10 bases between. The germline gives CDR1 DFQATT, CDR2 SNEGSKA (reference sequence). The CDR3 runs 13 residues. In DNA, the CDR3 is TGCAGTGCTAGAAACCTAGCGCCCTACGAGCAGTACTTC. Translation: CSARNLAPYEQYF.

There are a few counts of this clonotype. The rearrangement joins TRBV7-8 to TRBJ2-2, with D perhaps matching TRBD2 (6 bases). Trimming took off 4 bases at V and 5 bases at J, with 14 bases between the two ends. The CDR3 spans 15 residues. CDR1 and CDR2 (germline): SGHVS, FQNEAQ. CDR3 loop: CASSSKPGLTGELFF. The CDR3 DNA reads TGTGCCAGCAGCTCTAAGCCAGGACTAACCGGGGAGCTGTTTTTT.

This clonotype has at least ten counts. This chain joins TRBV12-3 or TRBV12-4 and TRBJ2-3; 10 positions agree with TRBD1. After removal of 5 bases from V and 0 bases from J, the junction contained 2 bases not matched to a gene. This CDR3 has 15 amino acids. CDR3 bases: TGTGCCAGCAGTCCGGGACAGGGGAGCACAGATACGCAGTATTTT. Its translation: CASSPGQGSTDTQYF.

This clonotype was observed a handful of times. V gene TRBV4-2 combines with J gene TRBJ2-2; D unresolved. CDR3 length: 15 amino acids. V dropped 0 bases and J dropped 5 bases, with 10 bases sitting between them. CDR1 and CDR2 (germline): LGHNA, YNFKEQ. The CDR3 DNA sequence: TGTGCCAGCAGCCAAGATGCCAAAAGGACCGGGGAGCTGTTTTTT. As protein: CASSQDAKRTGELFF.

The chain couples TRBV12-3 or TRBV12-4 to TRBJ2-1; 8 bases align to TRBD2. The CDR3 length is 14 residues. Trimming at V came to 1 base and at J to 8 bases, leaving 4 bases not matched to a gene. As DNA, the CDR3 is TGTGCCAGCAGTTTAGGTGCTAGCGGGCATGAGCAGTTCTTC. This encodes CASSLGASGHEQFF.

The chain has TRBV7-2 and TRBJ1-2; the D gene is possibly TRBD1 (6 bases). The germline V gene encodes CDR1 SGHTA and CDR2 FQGNSA. This CDR3 region has 15 residues. V was cut by 5 bases and J by 6 bases, with 19 bases left in between. CDR3 residues: CASSLDRQPRDGYTF. DNA for the CDR3: TGTGCCAGCAGCCTTGACAGGCAGCCCCGGGATGGCTACACCTTC.

This clonotype was detected only a few times. The rearrangement uses TRBV5-1 and TRBJ1-3, with TRBD1 matching 10 bases. The germline V gene has CDR1 SGHRS and CDR2 YFSETQ. J was trimmed by 3 bases and V by 5 bases; bases with no gene match: 11. The CDR3 loop spans 17 amino acids. The CDR3 sequence: CASSSHPGQGNGNTIYF. The CDR3 nucleotides read TGCGCCAGCAGTTCACATCCGGGACAGGGGAATGGAAACACCATATATTTT.

CDR3 region: CASSRTGLDTEAFF. CDR3 in DNA: TGTGCCAGCAGCAGGACAGGGTTGGACACTGAAGCTTTCTTT. This sequence joins TRBV7-2 and TRBJ1-1, with 8 bases matching TRBD1. The CDR3 loop spans 14 amino acids. CDR1 SGHTA and CDR2 FQGNSA come from the germline V gene. Unmatched junction bases numbered 5, after V lost 5 bases and J lost 3 bases.

This clonotype was observed a few times. V is TRBV12-3 or TRBV12-4 and J is TRBJ2-3; 9 bases line up with TRBD2. CDR3 size: 17 residues. The J segment lost 6 bases and the V segment lost 3 bases, leaving 13 bases of the junction unmatched. The CDR3 nucleotides are TGTGCCAGCAGTTTCCCCCGACTAGCGGCCAACGAGGATACGCAGTATTTT. It is translated as CASSFPRLAANEDTQYF.

The V gene is TRBV4-3, the J gene TRBJ1-2; D remains unclear. Germline CDR1 and CDR2: LGHNA and YSLEER. Trimming pared 1 base from V and 0 bases from J, leaving 9 bases between. The CDR3 is 15 amino acids. The CDR3 DNA is TGCGCCAGCAGCCAAGGACATCCAACTAACTATGGCTACACCTTC. This sequence encodes CASSQGHPTNYGYTF.

The chain couples TRBV20-1 to TRBJ2-2; D might be TRBD1 (6 bases). CDR1 is DFQATT, CDR2 SNEGSKA, per germline (reference sequence). CDR3 length: 16 amino acids. Trimming left V 2 bases short and J 5 bases short, with 18 bases between. The CDR3 DNA reads as TGCAGTGCTAGAACTATAGGCAGGGGTGGTACCGGGGAGCTGTTTTTT. It yields the protein CSARTIGRGGTGELFF.

The V gene is TRBV3-1, the J gene TRBJ2-7, with D possibly being TRBD1 (6 bases). This CDR3 region has 15 residues. In germline, CDR1 is LGHDT, CDR2 YNNKEL (reference sequence). V lost 2 bases and J 3 bases, leaving 14 bases between the germline ends. Here the CDR3 DNA reads TGTGCCAGCAGCCAACCAATCGGACAGCACTACGAGCAGTACTTC. Protein sequence: CASSQPIGQHYEQYF.

This clonotype has only a few counts. V is TRBV20-1 and J is TRBJ1-5, with TRBD1 matching over 10 bases. J gave up 4 bases and V 2 bases, and 2 bases lay outside the gene matches. Germline V gene sequence: CDR1 DFQATT, CDR2 SNEGSKA (reference sequence). This CDR3 is built from 14 residues. The CDR3 DNA reads as TGCAGTGCTAGACAGGACAGGGGGAATCAGCCCCAGCATTTT. Translation gives CSARQDRGNQPQHF.

This rearrangement joins TRBV6-1 to TRBJ2-3, with D perhaps matching TRBD1 (6 bases). Between the trimmed V and J ends, which lost 6 bases and 2 bases, there was a span of 12 bases. Germline-derived CDR1 and CDR2 are MNHNS and SASEGT. This CDR3 spans 14 amino acids. CDR3 DNA: TGTGCCAGCAGGAGGACAGTTGACACAGATACGCAGTATTTT. It encodes CASRRTVDTDTQYF.

This chain uses TRBV5-1 with TRBJ2-3; TRBD2 aligns across 8 bases. J gave up 3 bases and V 1 base, and 7 bases lay outside the gene matches. The V gene's germline CDR1 is SGHRS and CDR2 YFSETQ. There are 16 residues in the CDR3. The CDR3 DNA sequence: TGCGCCAGCAGCTTGTCGCGCGGGAGGCCGACAGATACGCAGTATTTT. The encoded protein is CASSLSRGRPTDTQYF.

This clonotype occurred many times. J is TRBJ2-7 and V is TRBV20-1, with TRBD2 matching 12 bases. The CDR3 spans 14 residues. With V trimmed by 3 bases and J by 5 bases, 5 bases remained unmatched. Germline assignment: CDR1 DFQATT and CDR2 SNEGSKA (reference sequence). The CDR3 spells CSARLTSGGDEQYF. CDR3 nucleotides: TGCAGTGCTAGGCTGACTAGCGGGGGTGACGAGCAGTACTTC.

In its sample, this clonotype was seen a few times. The rearrangement links TRBV15 to TRBJ2-1, with D uncertain. Germline V lookup: CDR1 LNHNV, CDR2 YYDKDF (reference sequence). V was pared by 2 bases and J by 0 bases, with 8 bases between. CDR3 length: 15 residues. CDR3 region: CATSRIEVSYNEQFF. The CDR3 nucleotides read TGTGCCACCAGCAGAATAGAGGTCTCCTACAATGAGCAGTTCTTC.

J is TRBJ1-1 and V is TRBV7-9, with 7 nucleotides matching TRBD1. Germline loops: CDR1 SEHNR, CDR2 FQNEAQ (reference sequence). Trimming removed 5 bases from V and 3 bases from J; junction bases left unmatched: 6. This CDR3 has 14 amino acids. The CDR3 nucleotides read TGTGCCAGCAGCGACAGGGTATTCGACACTGAAGCTTTCTTT. This sequence encodes CASSDRVFDTEAFF.

The genes are TRBV6-4 and TRBJ2-1; unclear D gene. The CDR3 is 14 amino acids. Trimming removed 0 bases at V and 4 bases at J, with 7 bases between. Germline V lookup: CDR1 MRHNA, CDR2 SNTAGT. CDR3 residues: CASSDSMGYNEQFF. CDR3 bases: TGTGCCAGCAGTGACTCAATGGGTTACAATGAGCAGTTCTTC.

The CDR3 protein is CASSFHPSSRSYNEQFF. The CDR3 coding sequence is TGTGCCAGCAGTTTCCACCCTTCTAGTCGGTCCTACAATGAGCAGTTCTTC. The gene calls are TRBV6-2 or TRBV6-3 and TRBJ2-1, with no clear D. Germline V gene data show CDR1 as MNHEY and CDR2 as SVGEGT. Trimming pared 4 bases from V and 1 base from J, leaving 17 bases between. This CDR3 has 17 amino acids.

This clonotype was counted ten times or more. This rearrangement joins TRBV28 to TRBJ2-1; D is ambiguous. Trimming left V 8 bases short and J 6 bases short, with 11 bases between. The CDR3 totals 12 residues. CDR1 and CDR2 from the germline V gene are MDHEN and SYDVKM. The DNA of the CDR3 is TGTGCCAGCTCGGTAAGGATCAATGAGCAGTTCTTC. It translates to CASSVRINEQFF.

V is TRBV15 and J is TRBJ1-3; D is unresolved. This CDR3 region has 16 residues. V was trimmed by 1 base and J by 0 bases, leaving 10 bases between them. Germline CDR1 and CDR2: LNHNV and YYDKDF (reference sequence). The CDR3 nucleotides read TGTGCCACCAGCAGAGGGCTAGGAAACTCTGGAAACACCATATATTTT. This encodes CATSRGLGNSGNTIYF.

V gene TRBV4-3 combines with J gene TRBJ2-1; D possibly uses TRBD1 or TRBD2 (7 bases each). The V end lost 1 base, the J end lost 4 bases, and 14 bases lay between the germline ends. Germline V gene sequence: CDR1 LGHNA, CDR2 YSLEER. This CDR3 is built from 16 residues. The CDR3 sequence: CASSQGGGQLYNEQFF. CDR3 nucleotide sequence: TGCGCCAGCAGCCAAGGGGGGGGACAGCTATACAATGAGCAGTTCTTC.

The chain carries TRBV15 and TRBJ2-3; D remains ambiguous. The germline V gene has CDR1 LNHNV and CDR2 YYDKDF (reference sequence). Trimming removed 7 bases from V and 4 bases from J, with 12 bases in between. The CDR3 totals 13 residues. CDR3: CATNRERADTQYF. CDR3 DNA sequence: TGTGCCACCAACCGCGAAAGAGCAGATACGCAGTATTTT.

This clonotype has a handful of counts. V usage is TRBV28 and J usage is TRBJ2-7; TRBD2 agrees at 8 bases. The CDR3 loop spans 14 amino acids. Germline values: CDR1 MDHEN, CDR2 SYDVKM. Trimming at V came to 2 bases and at J to 2 bases, leaving 2 bases not matched to a gene. The CDR3 region has the DNA TGTGCCAGCAGTTTAGCCGGGAGGGCCTACGAGCAGTACTTC. Its translation is CASSLAGRAYEQYF.

The chain uses TRBV6-1 and TRBJ2-1; 7 bases are a match to TRBD2. Losses at the gene ends were 7 bases for V and 3 bases for J; bases not matched to a gene: 6. CDR1 and CDR2 (germline): MNHNS, SASEGT. The CDR3 totals 14 residues. The CDR3 spells CASKGPGGYNEQFF. As DNA, the CDR3 is TGTGCCAGCAAGGGCCCGGGGGGCTACAATGAGCAGTTCTTC.

A few counts support this clonotype. The chain combines TRBV20-1 with TRBJ1-4; tentative D call: TRBD1 (5 bases). Germline V CDR1 and CDR2: DFQATT, SNEGSKA (reference sequence). This CDR3 is 16 amino acids long. V gave up 0 bases and J gave up 7 bases, with 18 bases separating them. The CDR3 loop is CSARDYSKGVGEKLFF. The CDR3 nucleotides are TGCAGTGCTAGAGATTATAGCAAAGGGGTCGGTGAAAAACTGTTTTTT.

This clonotype was counted between two and nine times. V gene TRBV20-1 combines with J gene TRBJ2-7; D assignment may be TRBD1 or TRBD2 (5 bases each). The CDR3 is made up of 14 amino acids. The ends were cut back, 4 bases at V and 0 bases at J, with 13 bases in the middle. The V gene's germline CDR1 is DFQATT and CDR2 SNEGSKA (reference sequence). CDR3 sequence: CSAIRDGSSYEQYF. CDR3 DNA: TGCAGTGCTATCCGGGACGGAAGCTCCTACGAGCAGTACTTC.